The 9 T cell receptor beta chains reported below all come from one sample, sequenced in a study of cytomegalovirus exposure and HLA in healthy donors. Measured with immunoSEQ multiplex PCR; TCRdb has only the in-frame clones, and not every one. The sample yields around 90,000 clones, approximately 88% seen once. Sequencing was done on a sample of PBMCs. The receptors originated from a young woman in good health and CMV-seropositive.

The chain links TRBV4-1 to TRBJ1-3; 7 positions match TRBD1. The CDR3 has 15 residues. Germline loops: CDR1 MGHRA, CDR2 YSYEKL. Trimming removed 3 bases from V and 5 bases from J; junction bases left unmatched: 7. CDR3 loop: CASSHLGQERNTIYF. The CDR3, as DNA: TGCGCCAGCAGCCACCTAGGACAGGAGAGAAACACCATATATTTT.

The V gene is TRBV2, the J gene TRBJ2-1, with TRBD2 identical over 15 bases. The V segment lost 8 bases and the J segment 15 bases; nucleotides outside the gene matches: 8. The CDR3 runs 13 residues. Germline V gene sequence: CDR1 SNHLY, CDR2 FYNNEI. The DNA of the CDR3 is TGTGCCAGCGATTGGACTAGCGGGGGGGCATGGTTCTTC. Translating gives CASDWTSGGAWFF.

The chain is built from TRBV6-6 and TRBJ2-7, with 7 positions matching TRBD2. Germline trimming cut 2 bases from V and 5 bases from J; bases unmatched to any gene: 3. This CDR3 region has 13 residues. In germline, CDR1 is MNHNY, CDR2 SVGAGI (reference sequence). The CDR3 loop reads CASSYQRGHEQYF. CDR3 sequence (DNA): TGTGCCAGCAGTTACCAGCGGGGACACGAGCAGTACTTC.

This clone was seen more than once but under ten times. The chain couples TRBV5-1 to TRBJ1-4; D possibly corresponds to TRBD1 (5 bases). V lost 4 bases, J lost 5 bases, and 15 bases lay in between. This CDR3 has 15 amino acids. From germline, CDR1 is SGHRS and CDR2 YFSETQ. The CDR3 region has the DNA TGCGCCAGCAGCGACTTAACCGGGGGGAATGAAAAACTGTTTTTT. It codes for CASSDLTGGNEKLFF.

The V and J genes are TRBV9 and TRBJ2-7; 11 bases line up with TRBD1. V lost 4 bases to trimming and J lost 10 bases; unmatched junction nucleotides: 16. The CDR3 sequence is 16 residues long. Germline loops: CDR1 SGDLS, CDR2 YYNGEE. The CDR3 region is CASSFRASGTGGKQYF. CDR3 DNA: TGTGCCAGCAGCTTCCGAGCATCGGGGACAGGGGGTAAACAGTACTTC.

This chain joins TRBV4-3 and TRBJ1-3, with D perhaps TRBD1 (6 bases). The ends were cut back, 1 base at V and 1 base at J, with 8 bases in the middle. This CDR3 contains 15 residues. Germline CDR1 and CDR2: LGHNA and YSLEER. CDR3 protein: CASSQATGSGNTIYF. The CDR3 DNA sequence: TGCGCCAGCAGCCAAGCCACAGGGTCTGGAAACACCATATATTTT.

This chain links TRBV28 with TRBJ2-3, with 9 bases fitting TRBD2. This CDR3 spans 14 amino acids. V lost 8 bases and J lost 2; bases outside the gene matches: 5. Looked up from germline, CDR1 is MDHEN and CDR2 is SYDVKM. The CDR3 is CASGVAGDTDTQYF. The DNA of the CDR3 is TGTGCCAGCGGGGTAGCGGGAGACACAGATACGCAGTATTTT.

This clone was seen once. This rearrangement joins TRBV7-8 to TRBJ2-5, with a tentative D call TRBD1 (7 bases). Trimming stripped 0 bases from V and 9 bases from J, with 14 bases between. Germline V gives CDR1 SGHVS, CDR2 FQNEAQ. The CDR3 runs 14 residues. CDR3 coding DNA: TGTGCCAGCAGCTTAGCCGAGACAGGGACTTCCCAGTACTTC. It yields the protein CASSLAETGTSQYF.

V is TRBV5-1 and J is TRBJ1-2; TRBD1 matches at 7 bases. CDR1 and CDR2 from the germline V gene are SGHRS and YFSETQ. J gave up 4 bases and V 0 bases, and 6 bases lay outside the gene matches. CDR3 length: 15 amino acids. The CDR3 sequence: CASSLGWDSLYGYTF. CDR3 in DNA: TGCGCCAGCAGCTTGGGGTGGGACAGCCTCTATGGCTACACCTTC.